Listed below are T cell receptor beta chains from one sample, sequenced in a study of control samples from healthy donors and cancer patients. The table came from immunoSEQ multiplex PCR; TCRdb's copy has only in-frame clones and leaves some out. Of under 150,000 clones listed, 89% are singletons. Sequenced sample: blood. These receptors all come from a man between 25 and 39 years old in good health. Both conserved end residues are part of each CDR3. D genes are given only for firm matches. For some rows the clone size is stated as once, few or many, or as a class when expanded; others skip it.

clone_size: .
d_call: TRBD1
v_call: TRBV6-5
j_call: TRBJ2-5
cdr3_nt: TGTGCCAGCAGTTTCCTCTGGGACAGGCAAGAGACCCAGTACTTC
cdr3_aa: CASSFLWDRQETQYF

clone_size: .
d_call: .
v_call: TRBV7-3
j_call: TRBJ1-1
cdr3_nt: TGTGCCAGCAGCTTAACGAGAACAGGAACTGAAGCTTTCTTT
cdr3_aa: CASSLTRTGTEAFF

clone_size: .
d_call: TRBD1
v_call: TRBV10-3
j_call: TRBJ1-5
cdr3_nt: TGTGCCATCAGTGAGTTTGGGACAGGGGGGGAACCCCAGCATTTT
cdr3_aa: CAISEFGTGGEPQHF

clone_size: .
d_call: .
v_call: TRBV6-2/TRBV6-3
j_call: TRBJ1-1
cdr3_nt: TGTGCCAGCAGTTACTTAGGGACAACGGCTGAAGCTTTCTTT
cdr3_aa: CASSYLGTTAEAFF

clone_size: once
d_call: TRBD1
v_call: TRBV5-5
j_call: TRBJ1-5
cdr3_nt: TGTGCCAGCAGCCCACAGGGGGATGTCCGCAGCCAGCCCCAGCATTTT
cdr3_aa: CASSPQGDVRSQPQHF

clone_size: .
d_call: .
v_call: TRBV7-3
j_call: TRBJ2-2
cdr3_nt: TGTGCCAGCAGCTTAATGCCAGGGCCCGGGGAGCTGTTTTTT
cdr3_aa: CASSLMPGPGELFF

clone_size: .
d_call: TRBD1
v_call: TRBV19
j_call: TRBJ1-1
cdr3_nt: TGTGCCAGTAGTAGCAGGACAGGGGGTTATGGAGCTGAAGCTTTCTTT
cdr3_aa: CASSSRTGGYGAEAFF

clone_size: .
d_call: .
v_call: TRBV6-5
j_call: TRBJ1-5
cdr3_nt: TGTGCCAGCAGGGGACGGAACAATCAGCCCCAGCATTTT
cdr3_aa: CASRGRNNQPQHF

clone_size: .
d_call: TRBD1
v_call: TRBV27
j_call: TRBJ1-1
cdr3_nt: TGTGCCAGCAGTCGGAATCTGGGACAGGGGATTGACACTGAAGCTTTCTTT
cdr3_aa: CASSRNLGQGIDTEAFF

clone_size: .
d_call: TRBD2
v_call: TRBV7-9
j_call: TRBJ2-5
cdr3_nt: TGTGCCAGCAGCTTAGGTCTAGCGGGAGTTGCCGAGACCCAGTACTTC
cdr3_aa: CASSLGLAGVAETQYF

clone_size: .
d_call: .
v_call: TRBV2
j_call: TRBJ2-7
cdr3_nt: TGTGCCAGCAGGGTTAAGGAGGGAAGCGGATACGAGCAGTACTTC
cdr3_aa: CASRVKEGSGYEQYF

clone_size: .
d_call: TRBD2
v_call: TRBV7-3
j_call: TRBJ2-1
cdr3_nt: TGTGCCAGCAGTTTAGCGGGGGCAAATTACAATGAGCAGTTCTTC
cdr3_aa: CASSLAGANYNEQFF

clone_size: .
d_call: TRBD2
v_call: TRBV3-1/TRBV3-2
j_call: TRBJ2-3
cdr3_nt: TGTGCCAGCAGCCAAGTCGTCGTAGCGGGAGGGCCAGTTAGCACAGATACGCAGTATTTT
cdr3_aa: CASSQVVVAGGPVSTDTQYF

clone_size: .
d_call: .
v_call: TRBV30
j_call: TRBJ2-5
cdr3_nt: TGTGCCTACTCCAGCGAGACCCAGTACTTC
cdr3_aa: CAYSSETQYF

clone_size: .
d_call: .
v_call: TRBV7-9
j_call: TRBJ1-3
cdr3_nt: TGTGCCAGCAGACCCCCTAGGGGGACTGGAAACACCATATATTTT
cdr3_aa: CASRPPRGTGNTIYF

clone_size: once
d_call: .
v_call: TRBV30
j_call: TRBJ1-2
cdr3_nt: TGTGCCAGCAGGGGCAGGGGCTACACCTTC
cdr3_aa: CASRGRGYTF

clone_size: .
d_call: .
v_call: TRBV6-5
j_call: TRBJ1-3
cdr3_nt: TGTGCCATTCTCGAGGGGAGACCGGGAAACACCATATATTTT
cdr3_aa: CAILEGRPGNTIYF

clone_size: .
d_call: TRBD1
v_call: TRBV7-8
j_call: TRBJ2-1
cdr3_nt: TGTGCCAGCAGCTCGGCAACGGGACAGCTACACAATGAGCAGTTCTTC
cdr3_aa: CASSSATGQLHNEQFF

clone_size: .
d_call: .
v_call: TRBV6-1
j_call: TRBJ1-2
cdr3_nt: TGTGCCAGCAGTGAAATTATGGGGGGCCCTGGCTACACCTTC
cdr3_aa: CASSEIMGGPGYTF

clone_size: .
d_call: .
v_call: TRBV10-1
j_call: TRBJ2-7
cdr3_nt: TGCGCCAGCAGTGAGTCGAGAACGGGACAACACGAGCAGTACTTC
cdr3_aa: CASSESRTGQHEQYF

clone_size: .
d_call: TRBD1
v_call: TRBV11-2
j_call: TRBJ2-5
cdr3_nt: TGTGCCAGCAGCTTCCGCCGGGACAGGGTTCGACAGACCCAGTACTTC
cdr3_aa: CASSFRRDRVRQTQYF

clone_size: .
d_call: .
v_call: TRBV5-4
j_call: TRBJ1-3
cdr3_nt: TGTGCCAGCAGTCTAGAGACTGGAAACACCATATATTTT
cdr3_aa: CASSLETGNTIYF

clone_size: .
d_call: .
v_call: TRBV4-3
j_call: TRBJ1-6
cdr3_nt: TGCGCCAGCAGCCAAGATCTCACGGGTTCACCCCTCCACTTT
cdr3_aa: CASSQDLTGSPLHF

clone_size: .
d_call: TRBD2
v_call: TRBV3-1/TRBV3-2
j_call: TRBJ2-1
cdr3_nt: TGTGCCAGCAGCCCGACTAGCGGGGGGAGCTCCTACAATGAGCAGTTCTTC
cdr3_aa: CASSPTSGGSSYNEQFF

clone_size: .
d_call: TRBD2
v_call: TRBV3-1/TRBV3-2
j_call: TRBJ2-7
cdr3_nt: TGTGCCAGCAGCCAACGGGGACTAGCGGGAGTCGAGCAGTACTTC
cdr3_aa: CASSQRGLAGVEQYF

clone_size: .
d_call: TRBD2
v_call: TRBV6-5
j_call: TRBJ2-7
cdr3_nt: TGTGCCAGCAGTTACGGCGGGGGAAGATCCTACGAGCAGTACTTC
cdr3_aa: CASSYGGGRSYEQYF

clone_size: .
d_call: .
v_call: TRBV14
j_call: TRBJ2-3
cdr3_nt: TGTGCCAGCAGCCAAAGGGAGGTCCTAGAAGCAGATACGCAGTATTTT
cdr3_aa: CASSQREVLEADTQYF

clone_size: few
d_call: .
v_call: TRBV29-1
j_call: TRBJ1-1
cdr3_nt: TGCAGCGTGTCTTCGGGAGGTGCTTTCTTT
cdr3_aa: CSVSSGGAFF